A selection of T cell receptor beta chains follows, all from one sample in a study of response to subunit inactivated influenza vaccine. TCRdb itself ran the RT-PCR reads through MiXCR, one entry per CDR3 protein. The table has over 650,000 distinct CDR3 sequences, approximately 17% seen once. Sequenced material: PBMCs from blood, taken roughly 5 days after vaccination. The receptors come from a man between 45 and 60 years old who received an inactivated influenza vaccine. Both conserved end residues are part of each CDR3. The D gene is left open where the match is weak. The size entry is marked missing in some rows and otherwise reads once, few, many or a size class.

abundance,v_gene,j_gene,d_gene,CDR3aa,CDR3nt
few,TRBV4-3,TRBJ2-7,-,CASSQDGRDSYEQYF,TGCGCCAGCAGCCAAGATGGGCGTGACTCCTACGAGCAGTACTTC
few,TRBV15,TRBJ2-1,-,CATSLGTPTYNEQFF,TGTGCCACCAGCCTAGGGACCCCCACCTACAATGAGCAGTTCTTC
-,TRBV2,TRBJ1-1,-,CASRSDGRSVLAFF,TGTGCCAGCAGGTCCGACGGGAGGAGTGTTTTGGCTTTCTTT
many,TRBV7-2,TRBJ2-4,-,CASSLDRGIQYF,TGTGCCAGCAGCTTAGACCGGGGGATTCAGTACTTC
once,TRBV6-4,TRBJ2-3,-,CASSTSFGTDTQYF,TGTGCCAGCAGTACTAGCTTTGGCACAGATACGCAGTATTTT
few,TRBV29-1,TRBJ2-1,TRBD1,CSVEGTGGGFSYNEQFF,TGCAGCGTTGAAGGGACAGGGGGCGGTTTTAGCTACAATGAGCAGTTCTTC
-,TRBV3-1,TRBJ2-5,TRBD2,CASSLISGGASDETQYF,TGTGCCAGCAGTCTTATTAGCGGGGGGGCCAGTGATGAGACCCAGTACTTC
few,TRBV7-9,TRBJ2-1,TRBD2,CASRPTSAYNEQFF,TGTGCCAGCAGACCAACTAGCGCCTACAATGAGCAGTTCTTC
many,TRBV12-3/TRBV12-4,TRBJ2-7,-,CASSPRGTYEQYF,TGTGCCAGCAGTCCGCGAGGGACCTACGAGCAGTACTTC
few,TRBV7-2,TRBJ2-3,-,CASSSLKGTQYF,TGTGCCAGCAGCTCCCTTAAGGGTACGCAGTATTTT
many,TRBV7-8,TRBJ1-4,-,CASSLGGEKLFF,TGTGCCAGCAGCTTAGGAGGGGAAAAACTGTTTTTT
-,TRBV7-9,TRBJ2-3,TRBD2,CASSPLGGGADTQYF,TGTGCCAGCAGCCCCCTCGGGGGGGGCGCAGATACGCAGTATTTT
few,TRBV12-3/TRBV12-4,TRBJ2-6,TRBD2,CASSTTVLAGAYSGANVLTF,TGTGCCAGCAGCACCACGGTACTAGCGGGGGCCTACTCTGGGGCCAACGTCCTGACTTTC
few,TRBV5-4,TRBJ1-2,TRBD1,CASKVTGAPYGYTF,TGTGCCAGCAAGGTTACAGGGGCGCCCTATGGCTACACCTTC
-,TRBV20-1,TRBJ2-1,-,CSAHARQRSYNEQFF,TGCAGTGCTCATGCTAGACAGAGATCCTACAATGAGCAGTTCTTC
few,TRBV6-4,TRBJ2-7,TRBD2,CASRPGLAGTYEQYF,TGTGCCAGCAGACCCGGACTAGCGGGAACCTACGAGCAGTACTTC
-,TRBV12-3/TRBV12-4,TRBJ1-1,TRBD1,CASSSRTGANTEAFF,TGTGCCAGCAGTTCCAGGACAGGGGCGAACACTGAAGCTTTCTTT
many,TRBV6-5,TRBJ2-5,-,CASSSGRLTQETQYF,TGTGCCAGCAGTTCGGGCCGACTTACTCAAGAGACCCAGTACTTC
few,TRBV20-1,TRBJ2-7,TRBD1,CSARGDRGSHEQYF,TGCAGTGCTAGGGGTGACAGGGGTTCCCACGAGCAGTACTTC
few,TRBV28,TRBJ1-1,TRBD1,CASSPTRTGNTEAFF,TGTGCCAGCAGTCCTACTCGGACAGGGAACACTGAAGCTTTCTTT
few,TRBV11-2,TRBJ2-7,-,CASSHNSGLGDEQYF,TGTGCCAGCAGCCACAACTCGGGTTTAGGGGACGAGCAGTACTTC
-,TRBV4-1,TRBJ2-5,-,CASSQAGPPETQYF,TGCGCCAGCAGCCAAGCAGGGCCACCAGAGACCCAGTACTTC
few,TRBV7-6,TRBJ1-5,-,CASSLAIGFGNQPQHF,TGTGCCAGCAGCTTAGCGATCGGGTTTGGCAATCAGCCCCAGCATTTT
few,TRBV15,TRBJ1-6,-,CATSTEGLNSPLHF,TGTGCCACCAGCACCGAAGGCCTAAATTCACCCCTCCACTTT
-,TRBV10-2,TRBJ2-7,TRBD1,CASSGSGTASYEQYF,TGCGCCAGCAGTGGTTCGGGGACAGCCTCCTACGAGCAGTACTTC
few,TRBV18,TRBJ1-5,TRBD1,CASSPSGTGGRWAQHF,TGTGCCAGCTCACCGTCCGGGACAGGGGGCCGGTGGGCCCAGCATTTT
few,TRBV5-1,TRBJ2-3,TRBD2,CASSEGLLRDTQYF,TGCGCCAGCAGCGAGGGACTACTGCGGGATACGCAGTATTTT
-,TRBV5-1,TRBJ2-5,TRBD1,CASSWTGGFRETQYF,TGCGCCAGCAGCTGGACAGGGGGCTTTAGGGAGACCCAGTACTTC
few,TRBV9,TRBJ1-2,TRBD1,CASSVEPGGNYGYTF,TGTGCCAGCAGCGTAGAACCAGGGGGAAACTATGGCTACACCTTC
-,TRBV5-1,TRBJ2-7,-,CASSLAGPHYEQYF,TGCGCCAGCAGCTTAGCCGGCCCCCACTACGAGCAGTACTTC
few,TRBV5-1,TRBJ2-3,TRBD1,CASSSTGVSTDTQYF,TGCGCCAGCAGCTCTACAGGGGTAAGCACAGATACGCAGTATTTT
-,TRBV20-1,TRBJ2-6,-,CSAMVGSGANVLTF,TGCAGTGCTATGGTGGGATCAGGGGCCAACGTCCTGACTTTC
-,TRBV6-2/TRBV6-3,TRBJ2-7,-,CASGSGSAYEQYF,TGTGCCAGCGGTTCGGGGTCCGCCTACGAGCAGTACTTC
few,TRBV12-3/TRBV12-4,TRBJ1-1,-,CASSFRRRTTEAFF,TGTGCCAGCAGTTTTCGGAGGAGGACCACTGAAGCTTTCTTT
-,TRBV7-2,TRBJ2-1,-,CASSSRGASNEQFF,TGTGCCAGCAGCTCCCGGGGGGCTAGTAATGAGCAGTTCTTC
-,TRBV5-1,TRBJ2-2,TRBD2,CASSLGISGSIGELFF,TGCGCCAGCAGCTTGGGGATTAGCGGGAGTATCGGGGAGCTGTTTTTT
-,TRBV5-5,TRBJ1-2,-,CASSLGRVDYGYTF,TGTGCCAGCAGCCTCGGGAGGGTCGACTATGGCTACACCTTC
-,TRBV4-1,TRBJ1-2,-,CASSRVWTANYGYTF,TGCGCCAGCAGTCGAGTCTGGACTGCTAACTATGGCTACACCTTC
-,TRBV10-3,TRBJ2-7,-,CAISAPGSYEQYF,TGTGCCATCAGTGCCCCCGGGTCCTACGAGCAGTACTTC
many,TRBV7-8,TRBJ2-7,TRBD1,CASSLTAGGLGEQYF,TGTGCCAGCAGCTTAACGGCAGGGGGATTGGGCGAGCAGTACTTC
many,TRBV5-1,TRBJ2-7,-,CASSFQGSSYEQYF,TGCGCCAGCAGCTTCCAGGGGAGCTCCTACGAGCAGTACTTC
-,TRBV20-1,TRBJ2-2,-,CSARWGNTGELFF,TGCAGTGCTAGATGGGGGAACACCGGGGAGCTGTTTTTT
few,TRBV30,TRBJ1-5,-,CAWGSQGYSNQPQHF,TGTGCCTGGGGATCTCAAGGGTATAGCAATCAGCCCCAGCATTTT
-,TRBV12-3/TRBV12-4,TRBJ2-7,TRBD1,CASTTGQQFYEQYF,TGTGCCAGCACCACGGGACAGCAGTTCTACGAGCAGTACTTC
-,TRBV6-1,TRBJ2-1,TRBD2,CASSEATGLAAEQFF,TGTGCCAGCAGTGAAGCTACAGGACTAGCGGCTGAGCAGTTCTTC
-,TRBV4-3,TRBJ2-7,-,CASSQDQGSSYEQYF,TGCGCCAGCAGCCAAGATCAGGGTTCGTCCTACGAGCAGTACTTC
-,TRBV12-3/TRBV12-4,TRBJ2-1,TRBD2,CASRPGLAGGRGEQFF,TGTGCCAGCAGGCCGGGACTAGCGGGAGGACGGGGTGAGCAGTTCTTC
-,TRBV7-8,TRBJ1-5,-,CASSLGRWGASNQPQHF,TGTGCCAGCAGCTTGGGCCGGTGGGGGGCTAGCAATCAGCCCCAGCATTTT
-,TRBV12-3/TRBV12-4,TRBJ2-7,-,CASGARRVEQYF,TGTGCCAGCGGGGCCAGGAGGGTCGAGCAGTACTTC
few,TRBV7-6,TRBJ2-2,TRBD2,CASSPGTSRFSFANTGELFF,TGTGCCAGCAGCCCAGGGACTAGCAGATTCTCGTTCGCGAACACCGGGGAGCTGTTTTTT
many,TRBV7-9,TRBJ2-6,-,CASSLFGANVLTF,TGTGCCAGCAGCTTATTTGGGGCCAACGTCCTGACTTTC
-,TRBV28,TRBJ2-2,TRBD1,CASSFMDRRTGELFF,TGTGCCAGCAGTTTTATGGACAGGAGGACCGGGGAGCTGTTTTTT
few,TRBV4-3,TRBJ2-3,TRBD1,CASSPSTGAADTQYF,TGCGCCAGCAGCCCAAGTACAGGGGCCGCAGATACGCAGTATTTT
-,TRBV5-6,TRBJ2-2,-,CASTPSHYTGELFF,TGTGCCAGCACCCCGTCACACTACACCGGGGAGCTGTTTTTT
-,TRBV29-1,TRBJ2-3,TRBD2,CSVGTASGGAYGTDTQYF,TGCAGCGTGGGAACGGCTAGCGGGGGGGCCTATGGCACAGATACGCAGTATTTT
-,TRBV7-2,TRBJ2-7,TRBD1,CASSLASGQGYEQYF,TGTGCCAGCAGCTTAGCTTCAGGACAGGGGTACGAGCAGTACTTC
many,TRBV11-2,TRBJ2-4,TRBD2,CASSLDSGLAGLAKNIQYF,TGTGCCAGCAGCTTAGATTCAGGACTAGCGGGACTAGCCAAAAACATTCAGTACTTC